This T cell receptor (beta chain) stems from a study of blood T cell repertoires in COVID-19. The CDR3 covers 13 residues. V lost 3 bases and J 1 base, leaving 9 bases between the germline ends. Per germline, CDR1 SQVTM and CDR2 ANQGSEA. Data came from immunoSEQ multiplex PCR; TCRdb stores just in-frame clones and leaves some out. The data show about 380,000 clones, about 90% seen once. Sequencing was carried out using PBMCs or T cells enriched from blood (not recorded which). The sequence came from a man aged 25-45 years who had recovered from COVID-19. V is TRBV29-1 and J is TRBJ1-1; tentative D call: TRBD1 (5 bases). The CDR3 spells CSVDNRRNTEAFF. CDR3 sequence (DNA): TGCAGCGTTGATAACAGGAGGAACACTGAAGCTTTCTTT.